Given below is one T cell receptor (beta chain) in context. Its antigen is still unknown. Base qualities are not recorded, but no much larger clone differs from it by a single base. The entire amount of isolated RNA was reverse transcribed using the High Capacity cDNA Reverse Transcription Kit, so the sequenced TCRB transcripts were expressed ones. Naive, central memory and regulatory T cell samples underwent deep immunoSEQ sequencing, averaging about 3.57 million total reads per sample. Sorted cells were lysed in RLT buffer, and RNA was extracted using DNase-treated RNeasy Micro or Mini kits according to cell number. To prevent cross-contamination, each cell subset was processed individually, whereas patient and healthy donor samples were processed jointly. Using the immunoSEQ multiplex PCR, TCRB sequences were amplified from cDNA into 87-bp fragments spanning the CDR3 region. Amplicons were sequenced on the Illumina HiSeq platform. The authors' pipeline ran thus. Synthetic template baselines were used to correct PCR bias computationally, reads within Hamming distance 2 were collapsed together, and singletons that could not be merged were discarded. Reads were aligned against IMGT to assign V, D and J genes, CDR3 length and insertions or deletions at six rearrangement sites. Within each subset, clonotype counts were normalized to sorted cell number, after which true diversity and Gini coefficients were computed with the tcR R package. The overlap coefficient, calculated on TCRB nucleotide sequences, was used to measure repertoire sharing. Out-of-frame TCRB sequences from naive cells were analyzed to stand in for the pre-selection repertoire. The table comes from immuneACCESS by way of TCRdb, which keeps in-frame sequences with V and J called. Part of the clones is missing from these tables; in studies checked, under half for an unresolved V gene and the rest for unknown reasons. That table is the source of V, J and clone size, and D and trimming were worked out from the DNA. In all, the sample holds 600,000 to 650,000 clones, and 15% to 19% of those were seen once. The top ten clones comprise 0.093% of the sample.

A single peripheral blood draw of approximately 100 mL on average was collected from each donor into heparinised tubes. Naive, central memory, regulatory and stem cell-like memory CD4+ T cells were sorted on a BD FACSAria II using a panel including CD45RO, CCR7, CD25, CD127, CD95 and CD27. Every sorted population had a purity above 95%. PBMCs were isolated right away by Lymphoprep density gradient centrifugation and were stained directly, without culture. So that batch effects would be minimized, each experiment stained and sorted samples in pairs, pairing one healthy donor with one patient. These data come from a study of beta chain features in type 1 diabetes (dated by TCRdb to 2016 to 2019). Background on the whole study: Patients and healthy donors did not differ in mean age, gender distribution, total cell number or subset yield. A total of roughly 100 million sorted cells were examined across all samples, and a strong correlation was observed between cell number per subset and RNA yield. In the study, TCRB repertoires of sorted circulating CD4+ T cell subsets from recently diagnosed type 1 diabetes patients were compared with those of matched healthy donors. Naive and central memory subsets were obtained from all 30 or so donors, but regulatory and stem cell-like memory subsets were isolated from only 8 patients and roughly 8 healthy donors. Points the paper makes about the study in general: At VDJ recombination sites, patients with type 1 diabetes made fewer insertions and deleted more nucleotides, a pattern implying thymic rearrangement abnormalities. Type 1 diabetes patients showed a moderate but significant shortening of TCRB CDR3 length in all four CD4+ subsets. Shorter templates might be favored by PCR, yet because patient and control samples were amplified and corrected together, any such skew would affect both groups equally. Only small numbers of individuals were included in the HLA sub-analyses, which left unresolved whether HLA type had any influence on TCRB rearrangement. Naive, central memory and regulatory TCRB repertoires appeared to be more alike among patients than among healthy donors. Because cDNA was sequenced instead of genomic DNA, activated cells with high expression could be over-represented, although the groups did not differ in activation or CD3 levels.

CDR1 and CDR2, looked up from the germline V gene, are SGHDT and YYEEEE. The junction carries 9 bases between V and J, which are trimmed by 2 bases and 3 bases respectively. Taken from cysteine to phenylalanine, the CDR3 has 14 residues. Kept here is only the CDR3 DNA, which spans 42 bases and is read in frame from base 1. Sequencing was performed on naive CD4+ T cells from blood. The cell subset or site tag for this specimen amounts to: true naive CD4+ T cells. The sequence came from a man between 18 and 35 years old in good health. The sequence links TRBV5-6 to TRBJ1-5; too little of a D gene remains to name it. The DNA sequence is given as TGTGCCAGCAGCTTTAAGGGTTTCAATCAGCCCCAGCATTTT. The encoded protein is CASSFKGFNQPQHF.